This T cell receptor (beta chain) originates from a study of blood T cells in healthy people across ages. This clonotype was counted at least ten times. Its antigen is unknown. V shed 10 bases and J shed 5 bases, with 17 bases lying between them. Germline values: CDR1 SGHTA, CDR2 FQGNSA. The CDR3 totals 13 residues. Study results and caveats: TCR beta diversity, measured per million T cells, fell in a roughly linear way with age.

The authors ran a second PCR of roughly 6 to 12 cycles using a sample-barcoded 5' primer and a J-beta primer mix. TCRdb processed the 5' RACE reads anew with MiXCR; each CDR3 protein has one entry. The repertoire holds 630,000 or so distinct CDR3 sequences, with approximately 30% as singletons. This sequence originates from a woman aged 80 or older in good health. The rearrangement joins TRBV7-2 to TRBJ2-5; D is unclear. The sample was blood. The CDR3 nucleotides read TGTGCCACCACTAACCCACCAAAGGAGACCCAGTACTTC. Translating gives CATTNPPKETQYF.